This paragraph reports one T cell receptor beta chain. The antigen remains unidentified. The data are from a study of shared clonotypes between healthy human individuals. The study's findings and limits: Only a few donors were included, so the genetic and exposure-history diversity represented was limited.

Data came from immunoSEQ multiplex PCR; TCRdb stores just in-frame clones and leaves some out. The table records hundreds of thousands of clones, 73% of them present only once. The CDR3 loop spans 12 amino acids. Trimming pared 11 bases from V and 2 bases from J, leaving 13 bases between. The germline CDR1 and CDR2 sequences are ENHRY and SYGVKD. This chain joins TRBV10-3 and TRBJ2-7; D not resolved. Sequenced sample: memory CD4+ T cells sorted from blood. Subset given: CD45RA-negative fraction. The receptor comes from a woman in her 30s in good health. CDR3 coding DNA: TGTGCCGTCTCGGGCCTTACCTACGAGCAGTACTTC. As protein: CAVSGLTYEQYF.